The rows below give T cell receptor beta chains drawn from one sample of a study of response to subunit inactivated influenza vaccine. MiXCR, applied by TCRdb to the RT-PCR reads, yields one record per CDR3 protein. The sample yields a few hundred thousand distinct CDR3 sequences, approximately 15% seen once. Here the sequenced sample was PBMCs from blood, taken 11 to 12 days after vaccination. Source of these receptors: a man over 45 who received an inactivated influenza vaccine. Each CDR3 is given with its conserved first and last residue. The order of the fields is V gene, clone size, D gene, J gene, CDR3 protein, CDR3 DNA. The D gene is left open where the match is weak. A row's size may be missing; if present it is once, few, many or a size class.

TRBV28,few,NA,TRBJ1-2,CASSLLSDGLSGYTF,TGTGCCAGCAGCCTACTCTCGGACGGGTTGAGTGGCTACACCTTC
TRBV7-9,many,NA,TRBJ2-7,CASSSGRGQYF,TGTGCCAGCAGCTCTGGACGAGGGCAGTACTTC
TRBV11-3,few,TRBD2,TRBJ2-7,CASSGSGGEQYF,TGTGCCAGCAGCGGTAGCGGGGGGGAGCAGTACTTC
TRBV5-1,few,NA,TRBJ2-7,CASSLGGQPLYEQYF,TGCGCCAGCAGCTTGGGCGGACAGCCTCTCTACGAGCAGTACTTC
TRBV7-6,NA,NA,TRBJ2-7,CASSLEGQFEQYF,TGTGCCAGCAGCTTAGAAGGACAGTTCGAGCAGTACTTC
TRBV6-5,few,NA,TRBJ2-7,CASSYRQDYYEQYF,TGTGCCAGCAGTTACCGACAGGACTACTACGAGCAGTACTTC
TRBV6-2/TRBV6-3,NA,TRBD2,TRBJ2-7,CASSSPTSGRAEGDFSSYEQYF,TGTGCCAGCAGTTCTCCCACTAGCGGGAGGGCCGAAGGGGACTTCAGCTCCTACGAGCAGTACTTC
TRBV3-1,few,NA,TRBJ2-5,CASSQLEETQYF,TGTGCCAGCAGCCAGCTTGAGGAGACCCAGTACTTC
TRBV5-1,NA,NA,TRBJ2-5,CASSLGSAAQETQYF,TGCGCCAGCAGCTTGGGTTCGGCTGCCCAAGAGACCCAGTACTTC
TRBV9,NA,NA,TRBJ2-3,CASSPQLATPVDTQYF,TGTGCCAGCAGCCCACAGCTAGCGACTCCGGTGGATACGCAGTATTTT
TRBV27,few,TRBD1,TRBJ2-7,CASSLGTADYEQYF,TGTGCCAGCAGTCTTGGGACAGCAGACTACGAGCAGTACTTC
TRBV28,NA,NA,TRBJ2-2,CASSRGGRGTRVTGELFF,TGTGCCAGCAGCCGCGGTGGCAGGGGTACTCGAGTCACCGGGGAGCTGTTTTTT
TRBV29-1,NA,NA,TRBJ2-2,CSVKTSGPGELFF,TGCAGCGTTAAAACTTCGGGACCCGGGGAGCTGTTTTTT
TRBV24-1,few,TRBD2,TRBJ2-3,CATSDLAGGPFDTQYF,TGTGCCACCAGTGATTTAGCGGGAGGACCGTTCGATACGCAGTATTTT
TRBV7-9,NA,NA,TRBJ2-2,CASSSRYTGELFF,TGTGCCAGCAGTTCGAGATACACCGGGGAGCTGTTTTTT
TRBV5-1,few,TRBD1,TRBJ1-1,CASSPRQGVRPSTEAFF,TGCGCCAGCAGCCCCAGGCAGGGGGTGCGCCCTTCCACTGAAGCTTTCTTT
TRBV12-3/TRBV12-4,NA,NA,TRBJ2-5,CASSPAGRETQYF,TGTGCCAGCAGTCCGGCTGGCCGTGAGACCCAGTACTTC
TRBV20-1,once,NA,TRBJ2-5,CSARVGPGETQYF,TGCAGTGCTAGAGTTGGACCGGGGGAGACCCAGTACTTC
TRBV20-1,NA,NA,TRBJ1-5,CSARLGPGNQPQHF,TGCAGTGCTAGATTGGGTCCGGGCAATCAGCCCCAGCATTTT
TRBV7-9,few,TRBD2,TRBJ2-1,CASSLRGGGSKYNEQFF,TGTGCCAGCAGCCTCCGGGGCGGCGGGAGTAAATACAATGAGCAGTTCTTC
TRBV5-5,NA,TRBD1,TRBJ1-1,CASSNAPGQGGPEAFF,TGTGCCAGCAGCAACGCTCCGGGACAGGGAGGTCCTGAAGCTTTCTTT
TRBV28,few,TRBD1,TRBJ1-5,CASSFRDRDQPQHF,TGTGCCAGCAGTTTCCGGGACAGGGATCAGCCCCAGCATTTT
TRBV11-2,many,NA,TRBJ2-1,CASSLGPKASYNEQFF,TGTGCCAGCAGCTTAGGCCCGAAGGCCTCCTACAATGAGCAGTTCTTC
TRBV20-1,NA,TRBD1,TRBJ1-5,CSARSGTGRVAQHF,TGCAGTGCTAGATCAGGGACAGGGAGAGTGGCCCAGCATTTT
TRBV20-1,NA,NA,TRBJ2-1,CSASWPEGGWEQFF,TGCAGTGCTAGTTGGCCCGAGGGGGGTTGGGAGCAGTTCTTC
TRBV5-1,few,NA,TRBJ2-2,CASSLVGQRIHANTGELFF,TGCGCCAGCAGCTTGGTTGGACAGAGAATTCACGCGAACACCGGGGAGCTGTTTTTT
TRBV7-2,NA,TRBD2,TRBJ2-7,CASSLGLAETLVGQYF,TGTGCCAGCAGCTTAGGACTAGCCGAAACCTTGGTGGGGCAGTACTTC
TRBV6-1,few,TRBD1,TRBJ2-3,CASSNSRDRGTDTQYF,TGTGCCAGCAGTAATTCCCGGGACAGAGGCACAGATACGCAGTATTTT
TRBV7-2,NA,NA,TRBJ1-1,CASSSGLGGTEAFF,TGTGCCAGCAGCTCCGGGTTGGGAGGCACTGAAGCTTTCTTT
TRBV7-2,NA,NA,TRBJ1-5,CASSFDWQPQHF,TGTGCCAGCAGCTTTGATTGGCAGCCCCAGCATTTT
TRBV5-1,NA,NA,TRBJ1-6,CASSLVGEPRRSYNSPLHF,TGCGCCAGCAGCTTGGTAGGGGAGCCCCGACGCTCCTATAATTCACCCCTCCACTTT
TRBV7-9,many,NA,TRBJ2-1,CASSPIRSYNEQFF,TGTGCCAGCAGCCCGATCAGGAGCTACAATGAGCAGTTCTTC
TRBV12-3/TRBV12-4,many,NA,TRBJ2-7,CASSHSGSPYEQYF,TGTGCCAGCAGTCACTCGGGAAGCCCCTACGAGCAGTACTTC
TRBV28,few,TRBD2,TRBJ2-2,CASSLPDWGGFSGELFF,TGTGCCAGCAGTTTACCGGACTGGGGAGGGTTTTCCGGGGAGCTGTTTTTT
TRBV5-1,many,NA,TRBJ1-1,CASSLVDRNTEAFF,TGCGCCAGCAGCTTGGTCGACAGAAACACTGAAGCTTTCTTT
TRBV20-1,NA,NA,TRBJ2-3,CSAPPSIGSLSDTQYF,TGCAGTGCTCCCCCCTCCATAGGGAGTTTATCAGATACGCAGTATTTT
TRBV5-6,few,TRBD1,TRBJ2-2,CASTTTGGLGKTGELFF,TGTGCCAGCACTACGACAGGGGGGTTGGGGAAGACCGGGGAGCTGTTTTTT
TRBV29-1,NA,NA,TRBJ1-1,CSVDRGMNTEAFF,TGCAGCGTTGATCGGGGAATGAACACTGAAGCTTTCTTT
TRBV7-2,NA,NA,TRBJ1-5,CASSLSRGVGQPQHF,TGTGCCAGCAGCCTCTCCCGCGGGGTCGGGCAGCCCCAGCATTTT
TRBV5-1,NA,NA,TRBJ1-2,CASSSGNGGYTF,TGCGCCAGCAGCTCGGGTAACGGTGGCTACACCTTC
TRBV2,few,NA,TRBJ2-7,CASRDTPYEQYF,TGTGCCAGCAGAGACACCCCCTACGAGCAGTACTTC
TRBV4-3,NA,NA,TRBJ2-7,CASSPSGTSFDEQYF,TGCGCCAGCAGCCCATCCGGGACATCTTTTGACGAGCAGTACTTC
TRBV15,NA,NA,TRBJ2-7,CATSRTGSYEQYF,TGTGCCACCAGCAGAACAGGGTCCTACGAGCAGTACTTC
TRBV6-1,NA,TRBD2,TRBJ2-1,CASSRLADNEQFF,TGTGCCAGCAGTCGACTAGCGGACAATGAGCAGTTCTTC
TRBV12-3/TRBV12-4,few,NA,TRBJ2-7,CASSFGQGASSYEQYF,TGTGCCAGCAGTTTCGGGCAGGGAGCGAGCTCCTACGAGCAGTACTTC
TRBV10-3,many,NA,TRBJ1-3,CAISDLGRASGNTIYF,TGTGCCATCAGTGACCTCGGCAGGGCATCTGGAAACACCATATATTTT
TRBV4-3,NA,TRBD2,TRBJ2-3,CASSRTSGRARGVTDTQYF,TGCGCCAGCAGCCGGACTAGCGGGAGGGCCCGAGGGGTTACAGATACGCAGTATTTT
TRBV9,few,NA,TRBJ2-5,CASSVALEETQYF,TGTGCCAGCAGCGTTGCTCTCGAAGAGACCCAGTACTTC
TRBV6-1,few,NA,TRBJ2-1,CASSTLRGRLGFF,TGTGCCAGCAGCACTTTGAGAGGCCGCCTCGGGTTCTTC
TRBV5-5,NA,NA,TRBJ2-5,CASSRTPQGGETQYF,TGTGCCAGCAGCCGCACCCCCCAAGGAGGGGAGACCCAGTACTTC
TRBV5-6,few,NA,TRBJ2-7,CASSRAGVYEQYF,TGTGCCAGCAGCCGTGCAGGGGTCTACGAGCAGTACTTC
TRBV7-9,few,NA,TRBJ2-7,CASSLGERRDIAYEQYF,TGTGCCAGCAGCTTAGGGGAGCGCAGGGATATAGCCTACGAGCAGTACTTC
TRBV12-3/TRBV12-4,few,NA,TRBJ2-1,CASSYPGRRNEQFF,TGTGCCAGCAGTTACCCGGGACGGAGGAATGAGCAGTTCTTC
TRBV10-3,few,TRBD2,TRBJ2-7,CAISRPAEASGDYHEQYF,TGTGCCATCAGTAGGCCGGCCGAGGCTAGCGGGGACTACCACGAGCAGTACTTC
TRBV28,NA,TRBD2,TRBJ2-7,CASGDTSGSSYEQYF,TGTGCCAGCGGTGACACTAGCGGGAGCTCCTACGAGCAGTACTTC
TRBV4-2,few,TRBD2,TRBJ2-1,CASSHGGGGGNEQFF,TGTGCCAGCAGCCACGGCGGGGGGGGTGGCAATGAGCAGTTCTTC